These T cell receptor beta chains were read from a single sample in a study of blood T cell repertoires in COVID-19. Sequencing used immunoSEQ multiplex PCR; TCRdb keeps in-frame clones, though not all of them. The table has roughly 220,000 clones, 85% to 90% seen once. The sequenced sample consisted of peripheral blood. The receptor source for this set is an elderly man with acute or convalescent COVID-19. Both conserved end residues are part of each CDR3. D genes are given only for firm matches. Part of the rows lack a size; the others show once, few, many or a class for expanded clones.

D: TRBD1
V: TRBV19
size: few
J: TRBJ1-1
CDR3: CASDTGVNTEAFF

D: TRBD2
V: TRBV5-1
size: once
J: TRBJ2-3
CDR3: CASSLGLAGSTDTQYF

D: NA
V: TRBV5-1
size: few
J: TRBJ2-1
CDR3: CASSPLWGGGNEQFF

D: NA
V: TRBV7-9
size: once
J: TRBJ2-1
CDR3: CASITPQGEYNEQFF

D: NA
V: TRBV15
size: once
J: TRBJ2-4
CDR3: CATSRERSRKGEGKNIQYF

D: TRBD1
V: TRBV10-3
size: NA
J: TRBJ1-1
CDR3: CAISQGVTEAFF

D: TRBD2
V: TRBV10-1
size: NA
J: TRBJ2-3
CDR3: CASSVPSGATDTQYF

D: NA
V: TRBV19
size: NA
J: TRBJ2-3
CDR3: CASLDSSGTDTQYF

D: NA
V: TRBV3-1/TRBV3-2
size: NA
J: TRBJ2-1
CDR3: CASSQGEAGEQFF

D: NA
V: TRBV30
size: NA
J: TRBJ1-2
CDR3: CAWSGAGYTF

D: TRBD2
V: TRBV5-1
size: NA
J: TRBJ2-5
CDR3: CASSFGLAGGMKTQYF

D: NA
V: TRBV5-1
size: NA
J: TRBJ2-2
CDR3: CASSSGNIAGELFF

D: NA
V: TRBV11-3
size: NA
J: TRBJ2-2
CDR3: CASSLSLRFTGELFF